The following is a T cell receptor (beta chain) sequence with its context. The data originate from a study of blood T cell repertoires in COVID-19. Clones were sequenced by immunoSEQ multiplex PCR, and TCRdb holds only the in-frame ones, with some missing. The repertoire consists of more than 45,000 clones, with approximately 90% occurring once and the leading ten covering around 2.7%. The CDR3 contains 16 residues. Germline V gene sequence: CDR1 SGHTA, CDR2 FQGNSA. The ends were cut back, 2 bases at V and 7 bases at J, with 18 bases in the middle. The sample was peripheral blood. The sequence came from a man older than 75 with acute or convalescent COVID-19. The chain combines TRBV7-2 with TRBJ2-1, with TRBD1 as a possible D gene (7 bases). The CDR3 sequence: CASSLRAQGGGNEQFF. Here the CDR3 DNA reads TGTGCCAGCAGCTTAAGGGCGCAGGGGGGAGGTAATGAGCAGTTCTTC. The whole variable domain, remainder taken from reference TRBV7-2 and TRBJ2-1, is GAGVSQSPSNKVTEKGKDVELRCDPISGHTALYWYRQSLGQGLEFLIYFQGNSAPDKSGLPSDRFSAERTGGSVSTLTIQRTQQEDSAVYLCASSLRAQGGGNEQFFGPGTRLTVL.